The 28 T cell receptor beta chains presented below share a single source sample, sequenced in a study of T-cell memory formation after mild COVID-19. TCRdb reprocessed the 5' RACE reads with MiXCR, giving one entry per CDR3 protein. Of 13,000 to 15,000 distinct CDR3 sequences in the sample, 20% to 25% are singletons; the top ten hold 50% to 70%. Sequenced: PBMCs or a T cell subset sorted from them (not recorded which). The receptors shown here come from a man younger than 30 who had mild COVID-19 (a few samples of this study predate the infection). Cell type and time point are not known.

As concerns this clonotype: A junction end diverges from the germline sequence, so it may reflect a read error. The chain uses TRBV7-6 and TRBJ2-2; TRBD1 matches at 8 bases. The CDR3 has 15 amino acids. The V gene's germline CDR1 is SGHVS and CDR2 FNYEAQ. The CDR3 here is CASSLGTGNAGELFF. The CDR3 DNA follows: TGTGCCAGCAGCTTAGGGACAGGGAACGCCGGGGAGCTGTTTTTT.

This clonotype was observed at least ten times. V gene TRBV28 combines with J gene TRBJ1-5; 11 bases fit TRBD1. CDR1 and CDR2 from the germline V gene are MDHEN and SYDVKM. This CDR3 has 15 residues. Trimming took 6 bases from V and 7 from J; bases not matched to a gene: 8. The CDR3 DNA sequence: TGTGCCAGCAGCACGGACAGGGGGCTATGGCAGCCCCAGCATTTT. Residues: CASSTDRGLWQPQHF.

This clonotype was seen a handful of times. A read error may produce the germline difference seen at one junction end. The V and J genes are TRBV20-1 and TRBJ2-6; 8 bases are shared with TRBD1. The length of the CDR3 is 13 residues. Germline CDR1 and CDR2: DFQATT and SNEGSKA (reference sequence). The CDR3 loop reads CSAVQTGVNVLTF. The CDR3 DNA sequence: TGCAGTGCTGTGCAGACAGGGGTCAACGTCCTGACTTTC.

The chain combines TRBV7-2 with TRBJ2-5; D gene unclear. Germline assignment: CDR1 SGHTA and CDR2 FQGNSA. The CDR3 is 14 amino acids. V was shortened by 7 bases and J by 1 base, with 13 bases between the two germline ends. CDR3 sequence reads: CASTVSRLQETQYF. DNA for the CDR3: TGTGCCAGCACCGTTAGCAGGCTCCAAGAGACCCAGTACTTC.

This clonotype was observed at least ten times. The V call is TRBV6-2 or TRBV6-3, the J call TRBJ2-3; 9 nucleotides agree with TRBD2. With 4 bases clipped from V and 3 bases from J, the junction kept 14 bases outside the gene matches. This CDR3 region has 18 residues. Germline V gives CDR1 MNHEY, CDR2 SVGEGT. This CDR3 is CASSSAGVRGGYTDTQYF. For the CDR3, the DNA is TGTGCCAGCAGTTCCGCCGGAGTGCGGGGGGGTTATACAGATACGCAGTATTTT.

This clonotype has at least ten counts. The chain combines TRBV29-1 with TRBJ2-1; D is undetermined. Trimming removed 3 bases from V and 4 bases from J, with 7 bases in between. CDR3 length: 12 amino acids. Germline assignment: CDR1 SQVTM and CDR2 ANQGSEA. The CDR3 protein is CSVEIRYNEQFF. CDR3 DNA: TGCAGCGTTGAGATCCGATACAATGAGCAGTTCTTC.

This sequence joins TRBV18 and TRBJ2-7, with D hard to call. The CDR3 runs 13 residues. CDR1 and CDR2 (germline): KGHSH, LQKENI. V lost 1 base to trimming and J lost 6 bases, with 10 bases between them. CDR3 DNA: TGTGCCAGCTCACCACTCAGGACGGGCGAGCAGTACTTC. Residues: CASSPLRTGEQYF.

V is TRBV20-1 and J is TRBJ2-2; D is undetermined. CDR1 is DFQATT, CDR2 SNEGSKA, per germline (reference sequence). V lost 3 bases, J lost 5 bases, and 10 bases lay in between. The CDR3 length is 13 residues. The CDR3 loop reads CSARLVGTGELFF. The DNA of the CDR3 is TGCAGTGCTAGGCTAGTAGGGACCGGGGAGCTGTTTTTT.

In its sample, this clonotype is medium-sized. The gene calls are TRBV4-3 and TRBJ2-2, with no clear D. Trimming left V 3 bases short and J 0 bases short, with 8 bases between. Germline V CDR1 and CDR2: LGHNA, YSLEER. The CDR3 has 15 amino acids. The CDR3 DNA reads TGCGCCAGCAGCCAGGTGTCCACGAACACCGGGGAGCTGTTTTTT. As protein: CASSQVSTNTGELFF.

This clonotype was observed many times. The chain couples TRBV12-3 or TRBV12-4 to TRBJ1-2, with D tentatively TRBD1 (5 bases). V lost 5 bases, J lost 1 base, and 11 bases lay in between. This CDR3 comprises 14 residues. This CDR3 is CASSAGHLNYGYTF. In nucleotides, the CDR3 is TGTGCCAGCAGTGCGGGGCACCTTAACTATGGCTACACCTTC.

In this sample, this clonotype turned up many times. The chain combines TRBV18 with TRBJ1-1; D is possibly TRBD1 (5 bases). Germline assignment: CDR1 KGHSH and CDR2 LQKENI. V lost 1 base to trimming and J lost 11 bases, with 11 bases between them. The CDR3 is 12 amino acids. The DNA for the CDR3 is TGTGCCAGCTCACCACGCCGGGGGGAGGCTTTCTTT. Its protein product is CASSPRRGEAFF.

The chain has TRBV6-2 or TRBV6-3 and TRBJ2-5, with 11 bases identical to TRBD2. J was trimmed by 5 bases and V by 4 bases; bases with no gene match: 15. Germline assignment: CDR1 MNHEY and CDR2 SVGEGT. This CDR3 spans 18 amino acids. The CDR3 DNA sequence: TGTGCCAGCAGTTCCCACTTAGCGGGGGGGCCCCCGTTGGAGACCCAGTACTTC. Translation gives CASSSHLAGGPPLETQYF.

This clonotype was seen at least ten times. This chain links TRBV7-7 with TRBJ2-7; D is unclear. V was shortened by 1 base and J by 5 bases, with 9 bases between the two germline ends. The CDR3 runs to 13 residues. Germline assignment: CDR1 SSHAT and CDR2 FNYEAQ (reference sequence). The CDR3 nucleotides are TGTGCCAGCAGCTTAGGAGGTCTAAACGAGCAGTACTTC. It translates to CASSLGGLNEQYF.

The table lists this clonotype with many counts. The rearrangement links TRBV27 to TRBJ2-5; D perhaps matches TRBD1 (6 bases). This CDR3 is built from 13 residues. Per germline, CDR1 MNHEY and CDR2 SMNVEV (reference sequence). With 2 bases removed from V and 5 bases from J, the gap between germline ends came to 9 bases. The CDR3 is CASSLTGWETQYF. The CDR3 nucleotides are TGTGCCAGCAGTTTAACAGGGTGGGAGACCCAGTACTTC.

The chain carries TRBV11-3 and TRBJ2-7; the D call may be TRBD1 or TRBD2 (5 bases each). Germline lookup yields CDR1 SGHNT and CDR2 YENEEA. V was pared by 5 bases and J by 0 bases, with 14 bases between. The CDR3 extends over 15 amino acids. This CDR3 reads CASSPGPSLSYEQYV. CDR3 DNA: TGTGCCAGCAGCCCGGGACCCTCGCTCTCCTACGAGCAGTACGTC.

CDR3 amino acids: CASSLQGHEQFF. The CDR3 coding sequence is TGCGCCAGCAGCTTGCAGGGTCATGAGCAGTTCTTC. V and J are TRBV5-1 and TRBJ2-1; tentatively, D is TRBD1 (5 bases). The CDR3 totals 12 residues. Germline V gives CDR1 SGHRS, CDR2 YFSETQ. Trimming left V 1 base short and J 8 bases short, with 7 bases between.

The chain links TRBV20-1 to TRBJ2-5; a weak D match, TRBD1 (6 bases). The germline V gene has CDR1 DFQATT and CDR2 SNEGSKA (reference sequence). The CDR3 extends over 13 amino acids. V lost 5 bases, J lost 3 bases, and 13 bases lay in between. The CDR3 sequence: CSAPWTDEETQYF. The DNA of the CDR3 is TGCAGTGCTCCGTGGACAGACGAAGAGACCCAGTACTTC.

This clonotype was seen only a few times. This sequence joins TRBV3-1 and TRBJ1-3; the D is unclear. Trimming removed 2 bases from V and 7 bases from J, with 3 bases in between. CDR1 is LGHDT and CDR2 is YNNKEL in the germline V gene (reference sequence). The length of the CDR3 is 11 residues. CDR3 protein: CASSQFNTIYF. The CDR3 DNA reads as TGTGCCAGCAGCCAATTTAACACCATATATTTT. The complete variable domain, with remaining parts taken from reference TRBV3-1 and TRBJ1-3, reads DTAVSQTPKYLVTQMGNDKSIKCEQNLGHDTMYWYKQDSKKFLKIMFSYNNKELIINETVPNRFSPKSPDKAHLNLHINSLELGDSAVYFCASSQFNTIYFGEGSWLTVV.

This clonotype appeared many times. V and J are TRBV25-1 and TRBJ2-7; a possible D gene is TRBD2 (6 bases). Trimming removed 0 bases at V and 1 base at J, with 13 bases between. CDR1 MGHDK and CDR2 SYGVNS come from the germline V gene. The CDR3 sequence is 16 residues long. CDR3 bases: TGTGCCAGCAGTGAATATGGAGCAGGACTATCCTACGAGCAGTACTTC. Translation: CASSEYGAGLSYEQYF.

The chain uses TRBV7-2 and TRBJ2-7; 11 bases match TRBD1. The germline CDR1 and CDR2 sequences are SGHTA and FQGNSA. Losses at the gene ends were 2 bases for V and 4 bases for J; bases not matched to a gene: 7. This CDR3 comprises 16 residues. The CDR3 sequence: CASSLFPGQGVYEQYF. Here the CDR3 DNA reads TGTGCCAGCAGCTTATTCCCGGGACAGGGGGTATACGAGCAGTACTTC.

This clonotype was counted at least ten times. CDR3 DNA: TGCGCCAGCAGCCAGTTGGGGCGGGGGGGCCTCTACGAGCAGTACTTC. Its translation: CASSQLGRGGLYEQYF. This rearrangement joins TRBV4-3 to TRBJ2-7; 9 bases align to TRBD2. V trimming: 3 bases; J trimming: 3 bases; junction bases outside the gene matches: 9. This CDR3 has 16 amino acids. Germline values: CDR1 LGHNA, CDR2 YSLEER.

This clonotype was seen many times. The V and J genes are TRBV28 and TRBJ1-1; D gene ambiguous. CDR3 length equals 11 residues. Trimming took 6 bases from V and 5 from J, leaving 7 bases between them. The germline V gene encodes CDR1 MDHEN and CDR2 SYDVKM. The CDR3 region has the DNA TGTGCCAGCAGGGAGGGTACTGAAGCTTTCTTT. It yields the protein CASREGTEAFF.

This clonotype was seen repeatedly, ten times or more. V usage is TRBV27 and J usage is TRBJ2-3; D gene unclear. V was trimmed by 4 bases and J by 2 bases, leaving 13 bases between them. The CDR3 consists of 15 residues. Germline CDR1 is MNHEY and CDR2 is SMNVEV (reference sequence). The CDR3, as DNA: TGTGCCAGCAGTTGGTCGATAGGCTACACAGATACGCAGTATTTT. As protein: CASSWSIGYTDTQYF.

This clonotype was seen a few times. CDR3 region: CASSPSWQGRGNEQFF. CDR3 sequence (DNA): TGTGCCAGCAGCCCAAGTTGGCAGGGGCGGGGCAATGAGCAGTTCTTC. V gene TRBV7-9 combines with J gene TRBJ2-1; D tentatively reads TRBD1 or TRBD2 (6 bases each). V lost 5 bases and J 6 bases, leaving 20 bases between the germline ends. CDR1 and CDR2 from the germline V gene are SEHNR and FQNEAQ (reference sequence). The CDR3 has 16 residues.

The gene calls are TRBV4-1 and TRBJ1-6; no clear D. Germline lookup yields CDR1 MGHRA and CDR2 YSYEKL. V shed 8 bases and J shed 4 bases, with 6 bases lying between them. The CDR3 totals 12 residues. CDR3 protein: CASGSYNSPLHF. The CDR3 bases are TGCGCCAGCGGAAGTTATAATTCACCCCTCCACTTT.

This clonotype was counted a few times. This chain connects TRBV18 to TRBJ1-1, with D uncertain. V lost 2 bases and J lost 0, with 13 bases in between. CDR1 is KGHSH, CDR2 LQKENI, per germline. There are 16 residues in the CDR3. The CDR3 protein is CASSPENWYMNTEAFF. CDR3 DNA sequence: TGTGCCAGCTCACCAGAGAACTGGTACATGAACACTGAAGCTTTCTTT.

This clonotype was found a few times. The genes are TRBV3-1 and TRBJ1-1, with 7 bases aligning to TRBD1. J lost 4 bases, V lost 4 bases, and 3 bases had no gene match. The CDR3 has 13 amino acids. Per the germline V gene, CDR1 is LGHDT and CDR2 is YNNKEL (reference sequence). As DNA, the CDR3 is TGTGCCAGCAGCCCGCAGGGGGGCACTGAAGCTTTCTTT. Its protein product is CASSPQGGTEAFF.

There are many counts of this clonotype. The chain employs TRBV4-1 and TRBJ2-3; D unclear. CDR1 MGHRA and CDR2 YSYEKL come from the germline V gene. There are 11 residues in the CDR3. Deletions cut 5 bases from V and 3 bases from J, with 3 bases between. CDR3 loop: CASSLTDTQYF. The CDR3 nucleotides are TGCGCCAGCAGCTTAACAGATACGCAGTATTTT.